This T cell receptor (beta chain) is drawn from a study of PD-1 blockade in classical Hodgkin lymphoma. Overall study results and limits: Why the repertoires differ is still unclear, perhaps disease activity or prior therapy. Complete responders matched newly diagnosed patients in baseline diversity.

Sequencing was performed with immunoSEQ multiplex PCR; in TCRdb, only in-frame clones are kept and a portion is missing. The sample has 25,000 or so clones; 75% to 90% are singletons. This sample's time point: cycle 4 day 1 (C4D1), after less than 7 weeks of nivolumab. All patients experienced relapse after autologous stem cell transplantation, and brentuximab vedotin exposure was variable. From thawed PBMCs, CD4+ T cells were purified using magnetic negative selection. Remarks on this clone: The target antigen is unknown.

This CDR3 comprises 15 residues. Germline-derived CDR1 and CDR2 are SNHLY and FYNNEI. With 2 bases clipped from V and 8 bases from J, the junction kept 8 bases outside the gene matches. This clonotype was sampled from a human donor with classical Hodgkin lymphoma. The rearrangement links TRBV2 to TRBJ1-4; 7 bases map to TRBD1. The input for sequencing was CD4+ T cells from blood, taken before the fourth cycle of nivolumab. The CDR3 nucleotides read TGTGCCAGCAGTGAAATGGGGCAGGGGGGGGAAAAACTGTTTTTT. Translation gives CASSEMGQGGEKLFF.